Sequencing of this TCR beta chain was carried out in a study of a mutant IDH1 vaccine in newly diagnosed glioma. Notes on this clone: The antigen remains undetermined.

Measured with immunoSEQ multiplex PCR; TCRdb has only the in-frame clones, and not every one. The sample has roughly 26,000 clones; over 80% are singletons. Noted time point: week 35, safety follow-up. Topical imiquimod accompanied each vaccine dose, which consisted of 300 ug of mutant IDH1 20-mer peptide. CDR1 is SGHAT, CDR2 FQDESV, per germline (reference sequence). This CDR3 has 13 amino acids. Trimming removed 2 bases from V and 4 bases from J, with 8 bases in between. The sequence derives from a man aged 30 to 45 with glioma. V usage is TRBV11-1 and J usage is TRBJ1-2; D not resolved. The sample here was PBMCs, taken from a glioma patient whose treatment included an IDH1 peptide vaccine. The CDR3 loop reads CASSLTRGYGYTF. Here the CDR3 DNA reads TGTGCCAGCAGCTTAACGAGAGGCTATGGCTACACCTTC.